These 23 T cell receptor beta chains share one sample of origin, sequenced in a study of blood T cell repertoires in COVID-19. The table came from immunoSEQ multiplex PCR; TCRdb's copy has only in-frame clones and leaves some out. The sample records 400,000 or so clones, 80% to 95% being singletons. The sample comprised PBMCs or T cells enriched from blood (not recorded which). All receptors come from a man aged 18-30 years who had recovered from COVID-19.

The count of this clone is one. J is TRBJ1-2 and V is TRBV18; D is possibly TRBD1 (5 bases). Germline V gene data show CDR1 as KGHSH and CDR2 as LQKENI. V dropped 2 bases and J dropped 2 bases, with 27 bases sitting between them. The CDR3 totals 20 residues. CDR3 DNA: TGTGCCAGCTCACCAACCGCGGGGAGGCCAGGTCGGGGACCGAACTATGGCTACACCTTC. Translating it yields CASSPTAGRPGRGPNYGYTF.

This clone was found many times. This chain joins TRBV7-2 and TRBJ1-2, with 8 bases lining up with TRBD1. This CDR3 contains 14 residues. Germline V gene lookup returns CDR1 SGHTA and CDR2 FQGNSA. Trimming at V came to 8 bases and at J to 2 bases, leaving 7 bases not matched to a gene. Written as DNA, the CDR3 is TGTGCCAGCGGGAGGACAGGGAACAACTATGGCTACACCTTC. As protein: CASGRTGNNYGYTF.

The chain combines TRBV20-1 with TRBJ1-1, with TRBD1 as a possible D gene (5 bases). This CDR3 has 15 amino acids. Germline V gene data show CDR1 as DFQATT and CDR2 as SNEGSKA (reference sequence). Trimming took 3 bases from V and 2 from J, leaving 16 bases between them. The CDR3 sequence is CSASAEGRTNTEAFF. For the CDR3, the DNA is TGCAGTGCTAGTGCGGAGGGACGGACCAACACTGAAGCTTTCTTT.

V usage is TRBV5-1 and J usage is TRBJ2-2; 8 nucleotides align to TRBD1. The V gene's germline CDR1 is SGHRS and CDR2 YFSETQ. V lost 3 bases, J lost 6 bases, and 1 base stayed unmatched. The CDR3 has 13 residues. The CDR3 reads CASSSTGAGELFF. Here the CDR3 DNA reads TGCGCCAGCAGCTCGACAGGGGCCGGGGAGCTGTTTTTT.

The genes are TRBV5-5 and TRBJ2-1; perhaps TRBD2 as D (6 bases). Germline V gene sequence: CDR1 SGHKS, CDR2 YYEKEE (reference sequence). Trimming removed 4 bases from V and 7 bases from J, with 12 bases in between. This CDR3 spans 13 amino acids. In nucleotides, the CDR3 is TGTGCCAGCAGCCAAAGGACTACAAATGAGCAGTTCTTC. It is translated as CASSQRTTNEQFF. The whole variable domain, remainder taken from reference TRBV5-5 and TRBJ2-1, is DAGVTQSPTHLIKTRGQQVTLRCSPISGHKSVSWYQQVLGQGPQFIFQYYEKEERGRGNFPDRFSARQFPNYSSELNVNALLLGDSALYLCASSQRTTNEQFFGPGTRLTVL.

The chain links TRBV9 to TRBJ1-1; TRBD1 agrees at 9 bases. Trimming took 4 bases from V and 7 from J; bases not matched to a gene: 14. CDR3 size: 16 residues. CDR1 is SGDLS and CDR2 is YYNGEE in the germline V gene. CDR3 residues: CASSSQPQGALSEAFF. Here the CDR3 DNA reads TGTGCCAGCAGCAGTCAACCACAGGGGGCTTTGAGTGAAGCTTTCTTT.

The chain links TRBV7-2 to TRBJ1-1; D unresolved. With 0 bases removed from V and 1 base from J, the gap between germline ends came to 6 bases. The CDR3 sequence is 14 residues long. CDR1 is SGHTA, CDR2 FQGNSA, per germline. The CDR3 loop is CASSLASENTEAFF. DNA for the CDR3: TGTGCCAGCAGCTTAGCATCAGAGAACACTGAAGCTTTCTTT.

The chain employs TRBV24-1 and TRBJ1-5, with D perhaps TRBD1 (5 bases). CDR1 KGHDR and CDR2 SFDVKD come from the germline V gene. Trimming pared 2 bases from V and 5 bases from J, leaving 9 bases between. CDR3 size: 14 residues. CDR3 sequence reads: CATSDSDSYQPQHF. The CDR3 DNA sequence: TGTGCCACCAGTGATTCTGACAGTTATCAGCCCCAGCATTTT.

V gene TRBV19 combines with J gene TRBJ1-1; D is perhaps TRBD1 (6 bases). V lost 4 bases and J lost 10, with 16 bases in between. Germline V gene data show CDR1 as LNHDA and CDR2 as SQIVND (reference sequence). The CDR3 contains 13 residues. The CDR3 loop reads CASSTQTGIGAFF. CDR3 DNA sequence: TGTGCCAGTAGTACCCAGACAGGTATCGGAGCTTTCTTT.

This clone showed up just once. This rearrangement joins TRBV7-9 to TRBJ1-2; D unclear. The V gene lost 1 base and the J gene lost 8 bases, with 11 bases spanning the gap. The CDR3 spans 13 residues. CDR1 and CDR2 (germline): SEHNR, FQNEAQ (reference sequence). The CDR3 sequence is CASSLDNYNGYTF. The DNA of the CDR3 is TGTGCCAGCAGCTTAGACAATTATAACGGCTACACCTTC.

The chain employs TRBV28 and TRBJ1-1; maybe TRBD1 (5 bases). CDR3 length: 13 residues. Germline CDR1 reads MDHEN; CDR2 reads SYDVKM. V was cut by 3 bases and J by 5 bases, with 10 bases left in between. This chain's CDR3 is CASSFPGRTEAFF. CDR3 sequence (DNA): TGTGCCAGCAGTTTCCCAGGGCGGACTGAAGCTTTCTTT.

This CDR3 reads CASSLGSGGRNNEQFF. The CDR3 DNA is TGTGCCAGCAGTTTAGGGTCGGGAGGGCGAAACAATGAGCAGTTCTTC. The chain joins TRBV27 to TRBJ2-1; 8 bases are a match to TRBD2. The V segment lost 2 bases and the J segment 5 bases; nucleotides outside the gene matches: 8. The CDR3 spans 16 residues. Germline CDR1 is MNHEY and CDR2 is SMNVEV (reference sequence).

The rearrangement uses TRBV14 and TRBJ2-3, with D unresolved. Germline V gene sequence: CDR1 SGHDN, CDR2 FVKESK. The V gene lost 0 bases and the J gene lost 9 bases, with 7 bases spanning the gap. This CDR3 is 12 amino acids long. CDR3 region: CASSQDLITQYF. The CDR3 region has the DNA TGTGCCAGCAGCCAAGATCTTATCACGCAGTATTTT.

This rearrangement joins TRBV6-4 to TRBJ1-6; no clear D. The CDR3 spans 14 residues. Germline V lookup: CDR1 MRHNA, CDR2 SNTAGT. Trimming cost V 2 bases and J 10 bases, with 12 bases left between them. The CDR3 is CASSDGRSNSPLHF. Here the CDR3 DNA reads TGTGCCAGCAGTGACGGCAGGTCGAACTCACCCCTCCACTTT.

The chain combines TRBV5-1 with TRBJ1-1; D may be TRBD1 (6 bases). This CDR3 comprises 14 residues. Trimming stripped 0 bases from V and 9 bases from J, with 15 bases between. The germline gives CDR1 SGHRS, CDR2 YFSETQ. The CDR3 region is CASSLDQTGVKAFF. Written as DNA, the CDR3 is TGCGCCAGCAGCTTGGACCAGACAGGTGTTAAAGCTTTCTTT.

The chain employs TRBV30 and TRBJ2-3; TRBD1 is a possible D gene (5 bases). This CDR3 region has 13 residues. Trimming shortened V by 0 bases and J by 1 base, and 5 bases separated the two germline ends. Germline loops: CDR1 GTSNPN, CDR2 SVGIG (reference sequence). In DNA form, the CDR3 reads TGTGCCTGGAGTGTACAGGGCACAGATACGCAGTATTTT. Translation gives CAWSVQGTDTQYF.

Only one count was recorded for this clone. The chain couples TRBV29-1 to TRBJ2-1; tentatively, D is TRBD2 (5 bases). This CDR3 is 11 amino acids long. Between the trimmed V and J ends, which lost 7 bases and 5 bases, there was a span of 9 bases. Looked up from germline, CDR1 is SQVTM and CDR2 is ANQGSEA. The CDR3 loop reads CSADSHNEQFF. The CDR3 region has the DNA TGCAGCGCGGACTCGCACAATGAGCAGTTCTTC.

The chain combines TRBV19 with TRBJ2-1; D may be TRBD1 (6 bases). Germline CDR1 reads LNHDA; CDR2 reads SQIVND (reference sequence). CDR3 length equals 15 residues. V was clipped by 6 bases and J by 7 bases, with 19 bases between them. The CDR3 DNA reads TGTGCCAGTAGGCCGGGAAAAGGGGGTGAGAATGAGCAGTTCTTC. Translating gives CASRPGKGGENEQFF.

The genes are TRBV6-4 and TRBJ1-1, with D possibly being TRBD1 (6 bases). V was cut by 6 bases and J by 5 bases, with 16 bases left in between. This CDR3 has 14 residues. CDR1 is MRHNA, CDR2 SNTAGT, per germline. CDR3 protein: CASRKQGVGTEAFF. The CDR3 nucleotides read TGTGCCAGCAGGAAACAGGGAGTAGGAACTGAAGCTTTCTTT.

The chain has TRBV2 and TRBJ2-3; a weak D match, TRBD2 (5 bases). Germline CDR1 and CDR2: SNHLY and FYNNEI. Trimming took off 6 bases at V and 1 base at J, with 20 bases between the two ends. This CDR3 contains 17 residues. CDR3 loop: CASSGMQGESGTDTQYF. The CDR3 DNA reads TGTGCCAGCAGCGGGATGCAAGGAGAATCGGGCACAGATACGCAGTATTTT. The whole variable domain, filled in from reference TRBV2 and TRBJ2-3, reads EPEVTQTPSHQVTQMGQEVILRCVPISNHLYFYWYRQILGQKVEFLVSFYNNEISEKSEIFDDQFSVERPDGSNFTLKIRSTKLEDSAMYFCASSGMQGESGTDTQYFGPGTRLTVL.

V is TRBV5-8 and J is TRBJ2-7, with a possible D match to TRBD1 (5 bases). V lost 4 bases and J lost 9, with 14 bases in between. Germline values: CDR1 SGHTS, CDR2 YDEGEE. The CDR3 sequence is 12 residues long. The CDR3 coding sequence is TGTGCCAGCAGCGGGCTCTATAGGGGGCAGTACTTC. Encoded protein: CASSGLYRGQYF.

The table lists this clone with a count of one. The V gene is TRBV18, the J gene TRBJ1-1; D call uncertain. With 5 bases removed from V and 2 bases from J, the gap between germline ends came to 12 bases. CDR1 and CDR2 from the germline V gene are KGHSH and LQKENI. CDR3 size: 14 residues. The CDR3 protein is CASSFDTANTEAFF. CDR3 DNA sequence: TGTGCCAGCTCATTCGACACAGCTAACACTGAAGCTTTCTTT.

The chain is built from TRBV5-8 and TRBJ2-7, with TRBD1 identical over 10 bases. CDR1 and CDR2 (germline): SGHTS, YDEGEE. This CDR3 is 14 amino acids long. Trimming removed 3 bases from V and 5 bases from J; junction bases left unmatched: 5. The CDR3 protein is CASSYAGTGDEQYF. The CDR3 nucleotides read TGTGCCAGCAGCTACGCCGGGACAGGGGACGAGCAGTACTTC.